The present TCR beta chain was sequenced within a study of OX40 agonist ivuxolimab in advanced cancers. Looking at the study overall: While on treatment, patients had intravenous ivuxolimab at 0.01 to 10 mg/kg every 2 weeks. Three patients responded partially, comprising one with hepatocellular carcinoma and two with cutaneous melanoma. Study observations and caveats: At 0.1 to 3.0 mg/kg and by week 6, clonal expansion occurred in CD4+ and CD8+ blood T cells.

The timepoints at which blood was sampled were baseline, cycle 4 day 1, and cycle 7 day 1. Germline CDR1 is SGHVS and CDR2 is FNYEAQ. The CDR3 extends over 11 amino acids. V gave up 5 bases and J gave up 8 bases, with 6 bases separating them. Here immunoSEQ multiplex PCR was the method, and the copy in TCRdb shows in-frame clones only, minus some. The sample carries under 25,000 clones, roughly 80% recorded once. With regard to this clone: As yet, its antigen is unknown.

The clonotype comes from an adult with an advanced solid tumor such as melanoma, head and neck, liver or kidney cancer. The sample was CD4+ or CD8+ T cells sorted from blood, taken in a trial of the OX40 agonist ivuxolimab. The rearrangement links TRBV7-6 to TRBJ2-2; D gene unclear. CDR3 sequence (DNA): TGTGCCAGCAGCCCTGGAGGGGAGCTGTTTTTT. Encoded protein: CASSPGGELFF.